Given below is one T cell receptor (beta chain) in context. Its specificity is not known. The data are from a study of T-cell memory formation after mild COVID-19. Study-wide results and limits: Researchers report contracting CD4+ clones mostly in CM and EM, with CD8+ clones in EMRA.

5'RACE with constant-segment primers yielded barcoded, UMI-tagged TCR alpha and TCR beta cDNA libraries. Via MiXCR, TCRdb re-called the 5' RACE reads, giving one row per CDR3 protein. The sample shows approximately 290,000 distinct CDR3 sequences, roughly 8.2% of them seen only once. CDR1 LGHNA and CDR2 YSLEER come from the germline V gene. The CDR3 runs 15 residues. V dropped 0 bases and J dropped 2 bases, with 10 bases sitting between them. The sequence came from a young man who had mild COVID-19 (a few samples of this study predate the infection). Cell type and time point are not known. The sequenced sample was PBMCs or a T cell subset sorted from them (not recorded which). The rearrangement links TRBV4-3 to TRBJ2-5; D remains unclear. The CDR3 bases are TGCGCCAGCAGCCAAGATTTGGTGACGCAAGAGACCCAGTACTTC. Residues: CASSQDLVTQETQYF.